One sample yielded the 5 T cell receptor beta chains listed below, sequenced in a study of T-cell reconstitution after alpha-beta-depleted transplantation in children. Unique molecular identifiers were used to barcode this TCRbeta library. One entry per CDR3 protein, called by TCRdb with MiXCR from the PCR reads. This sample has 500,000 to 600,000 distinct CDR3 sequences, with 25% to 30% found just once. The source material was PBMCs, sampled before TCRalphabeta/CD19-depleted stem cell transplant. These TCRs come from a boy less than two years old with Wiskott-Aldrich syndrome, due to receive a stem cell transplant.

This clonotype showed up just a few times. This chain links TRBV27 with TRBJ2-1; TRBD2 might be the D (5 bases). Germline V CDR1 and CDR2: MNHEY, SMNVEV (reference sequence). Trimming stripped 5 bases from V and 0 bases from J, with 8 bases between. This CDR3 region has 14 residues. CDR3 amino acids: CASSKRSSYNEQFF. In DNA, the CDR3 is TGTGCCAGCAGTAAGCGGAGCTCCTACAATGAGCAGTTCTTC.

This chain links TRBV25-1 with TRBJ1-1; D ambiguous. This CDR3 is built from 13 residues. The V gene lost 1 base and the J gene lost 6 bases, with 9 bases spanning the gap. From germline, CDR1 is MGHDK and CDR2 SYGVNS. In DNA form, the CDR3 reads TGTGCCAGCAGTGAATTGACCTCGCCTGAAGCTTTCTTT. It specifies CASSELTSPEAFF. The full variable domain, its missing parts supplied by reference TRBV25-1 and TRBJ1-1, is EADIYQTPRYLVIGTGKKITLECSQTMGHDKMYWYQQDPGMELHLIHYSYGVNSTEKGDLSSESTVSRIRTEHFPLTLESARPSHTSQYLCASSELTSPEAFFGQGTRLTVV.

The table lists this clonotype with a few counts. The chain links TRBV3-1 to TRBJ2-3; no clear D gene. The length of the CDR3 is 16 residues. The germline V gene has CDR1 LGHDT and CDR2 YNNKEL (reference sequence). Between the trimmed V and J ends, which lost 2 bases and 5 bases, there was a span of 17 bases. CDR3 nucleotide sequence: TGTGCCAGCAGCCAACTCACCGAAGCGCTTGAAGATACGCAGTATTTT. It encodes CASSQLTEALEDTQYF.

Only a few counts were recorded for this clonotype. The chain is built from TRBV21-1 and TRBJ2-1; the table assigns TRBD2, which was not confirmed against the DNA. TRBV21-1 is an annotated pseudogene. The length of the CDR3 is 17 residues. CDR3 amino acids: CASSNRTSGGSYNEQFF. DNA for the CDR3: TGTGCCAGCAGCAACCGGACTAGCGGGGGTTCCTACAATGAGCAGTTCTTC.

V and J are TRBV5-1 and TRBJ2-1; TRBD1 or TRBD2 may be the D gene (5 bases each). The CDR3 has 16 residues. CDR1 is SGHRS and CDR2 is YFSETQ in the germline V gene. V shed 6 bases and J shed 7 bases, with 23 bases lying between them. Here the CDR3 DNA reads TGCGCCAGCAAAGTTAATATGGGGGACCGCTTGAATGAGCAGTTCTTC. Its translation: CASKVNMGDRLNEQFF.